This entry lists 9 T cell receptor beta chains sequenced from one sample in a study of T cell responses to AZD1222 COVID-19 vaccine. The assay was immunoSEQ multiplex PCR, and TCRdb's table has in-frame clones only and misses some. This sample has roughly 80,000 clones, with around nine tenths found just once. Here the sequenced sample was peripheral blood, taken on day 0 of MenACWY control vaccination. The receptors originated from an adult in good health.

V is TRBV6-5 and J is TRBJ1-1; possible D gene TRBD1, 6 bases. CDR3 length equals 13 residues. The ends were cut back, 6 bases at V and 6 bases at J, with 14 bases in the middle. The germline V gene has CDR1 MNHEY and CDR2 SVGAGI. The CDR3 DNA follows: TGTGCCAGCAGGCAATTCCGGACAGCTGAAGCTTTCTTT. This gives the protein CASRQFRTAEAFF.

V and J are TRBV5-4 and TRBJ1-2; 11 bases align to TRBD1. This CDR3 region has 13 residues. Losses at the gene ends were 5 bases for V and 8 bases for J; bases not matched to a gene: 5. The germline CDR1 and CDR2 sequences are SGHNT and YYREEE (reference sequence). For the CDR3, the DNA is TGTGCCAGCAGAATCGGGACAGGGGGAGGCTACACCTTC. Its translation: CASRIGTGGGYTF.

The chain has TRBV28 and TRBJ1-1, with 7 bases identical to TRBD1. Looked up from germline, CDR1 is MDHEN and CDR2 is SYDVKM. The CDR3 contains 15 residues. V trimming: 5 bases; J trimming: 11 bases; junction bases outside the gene matches: 17. CDR3: CASSPLGGAARRAFF. Here the CDR3 DNA reads TGTGCCAGCAGTCCCCTAGGGGGCGCCGCAAGAAGGGCTTTCTTT.

The chain recombines TRBV6-5 with TRBJ1-1; 7 bases fit TRBD1. The J segment lost 4 bases and the V segment lost 4 bases, leaving 3 bases of the junction unmatched. Germline loops: CDR1 MNHEY, CDR2 SVGAGI. CDR3 length: 13 residues. The CDR3 loop is CASSWTGATEAFF. CDR3 DNA sequence: TGTGCCAGCAGTTGGACAGGTGCCACTGAAGCTTTCTTT.

This clone is a singleton in its sample. J is TRBJ2-1 and V is TRBV15, with D possibly matching TRBD1 (6 bases). The CDR3 is made up of 13 amino acids. Germline lookup yields CDR1 LNHNV and CDR2 YYDKDF (reference sequence). The V end was cut by 6 bases, the J end by 10 bases, with 16 bases between. The chain's CDR3 is CATSPPPGTEQFF. The CDR3 DNA sequence: TGTGCCACCAGTCCTCCCCCCGGGACAGAGCAGTTCTTC.

CDR3 sequence (DNA): TGTGCCAGCAGTTACATCGGACAGGGGGCGGATACGCAGTATTTT. It translates to CASSYIGQGADTQYF. This chain connects TRBV6-6 to TRBJ2-3; 11 positions match TRBD1. Per germline, CDR1 MNHNY and CDR2 SVGAGI (reference sequence). This CDR3 has 15 amino acids. The V segment lost 2 bases and the J segment 6 bases; nucleotides outside the gene matches: 4.

The rearrangement links TRBV5-1 to TRBJ2-1; 10 bases are a match to TRBD2. This CDR3 contains 15 residues. Losses at the gene ends were 4 bases for V and 7 bases for J; bases not matched to a gene: 8. The germline V gene encodes CDR1 SGHRS and CDR2 YFSETQ. Written as DNA, the CDR3 is TGCGCCAGCAGCCCAGCGGGAGGGCCGGGAAATGAGCAGTTCTTC. Its protein product is CASSPAGGPGNEQFF. The full variable domain, with the rest looked up from reference TRBV5-1 and TRBJ2-1, is KAGVTQTPRYLIKTRGQQVTLSCSPISGHRSVSWYQQTPGQGLQFLFEYFSETQRNKGNFPGRFSGRQFSNSRSEMNVSTLELGDSALYLCASSPAGGPGNEQFFGPGTRLTVL.

The chain recombines TRBV7-9 with TRBJ2-6, with TRBD1 matching over 8 bases. CDR1 is SEHNR and CDR2 is FQNEAQ in the germline V gene (reference sequence). The CDR3 has 20 amino acids. Unmatched junction bases numbered 15, after V lost 5 bases and J lost 0 bases. The CDR3 nucleotides read TGTGCCAGCAGCACCAGCGTTCTGGGACAGGACCACTCTGGGGCCAACGTCCTGACTTTC. Residues: CASSTSVLGQDHSGANVLTF. The complete variable domain, with remaining parts taken from reference TRBV7-9 and TRBJ2-6, reads DTGVSQNPRHKITKRGQNVTFRCDPISEHNRLYWYRQTLGQGPEFLTYFQNEAQLEKSRLLSDRFSAERPKGSFSTLEIQRTEQGDSAMYLCASSTSVLGQDHSGANVLTFGAGSRLTVL.

The CDR3 bases are TGTGCCAGCGCTAAACGGGAGGGCGGAGATACGCAGTATTTT. This codes for CASAKREGGDTQYF. The genes are TRBV19 and TRBJ2-3; TRBD2 matches at 8 bases. The germline V gene encodes CDR1 LNHDA and CDR2 SQIVND (reference sequence). The CDR3 is 14 residues long. The trim removed 9 bases at V and 5 bases at J, leaving 10 bases unmatched.